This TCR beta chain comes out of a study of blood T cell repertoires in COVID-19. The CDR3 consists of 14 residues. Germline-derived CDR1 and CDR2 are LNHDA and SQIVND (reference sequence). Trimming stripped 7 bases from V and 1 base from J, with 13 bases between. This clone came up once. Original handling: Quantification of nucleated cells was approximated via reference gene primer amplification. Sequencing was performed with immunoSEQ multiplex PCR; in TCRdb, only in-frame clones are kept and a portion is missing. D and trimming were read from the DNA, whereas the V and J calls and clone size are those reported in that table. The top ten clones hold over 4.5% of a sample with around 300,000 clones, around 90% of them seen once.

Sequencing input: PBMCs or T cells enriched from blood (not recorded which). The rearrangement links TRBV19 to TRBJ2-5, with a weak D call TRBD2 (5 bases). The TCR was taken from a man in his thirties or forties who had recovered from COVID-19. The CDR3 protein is CASITRAGQETQYF. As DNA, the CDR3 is TGTGCCAGTATTACGAGGGCCGGCCAAGAGACCCAGTACTTC.